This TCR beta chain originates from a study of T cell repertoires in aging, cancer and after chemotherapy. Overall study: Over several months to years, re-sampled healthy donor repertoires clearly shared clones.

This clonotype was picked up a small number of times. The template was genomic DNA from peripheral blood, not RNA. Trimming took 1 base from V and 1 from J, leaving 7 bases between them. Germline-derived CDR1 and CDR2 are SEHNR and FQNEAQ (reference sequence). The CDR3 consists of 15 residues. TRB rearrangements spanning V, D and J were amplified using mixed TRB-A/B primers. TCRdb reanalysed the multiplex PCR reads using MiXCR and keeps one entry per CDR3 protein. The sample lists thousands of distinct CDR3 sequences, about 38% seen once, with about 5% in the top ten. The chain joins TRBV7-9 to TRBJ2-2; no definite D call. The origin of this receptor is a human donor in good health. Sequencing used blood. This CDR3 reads CASSLVWENTGELFF. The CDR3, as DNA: TGTGCCAGCAGCTTAGTATGGGAGAACACCGGGGAGCTGTTTTTT.